A single sample is the source of the 32 T cell receptor beta chains below, sequenced in a study of identical twins. TCRdb processed the 5' RACE reads anew with MiXCR; each CDR3 protein has one entry. In the table there are roughly 200,000 distinct CDR3 sequences, 7.5% of which are singletons. These records were also assigned to another study, of yellow fever vaccine responses in identical twins.

The sample taken for sequencing was memory (CD45RO+) T cells sorted from blood. Source of these receptors: a woman in her late teens or twenties in good health.

In its sample, this clonotype was seen many times. The rearrangement joins TRBV3-1 to TRBJ2-1; 16 bases agree with TRBD2. This CDR3 spans 16 amino acids. J was trimmed by 12 bases and V by 0 bases; bases with no gene match: 5. Germline CDR1 and CDR2: LGHDT and YNNKEL (reference sequence). The CDR3 sequence: CASSQDLGLAGGVQFF. DNA for the CDR3: TGTGCCAGCAGCCAAGATCTGGGACTAGCGGGGGGGGTGCAGTTCTTC.

The chain combines TRBV11-2 with TRBJ2-3; no reliable D call. The V gene lost 4 bases and the J gene lost 6 bases, with 23 bases spanning the gap. CDR1 and CDR2 from the germline V gene are SGHAT and FQNNGV. CDR3 length equals 17 residues. The CDR3 region has the DNA TGTGCCAGCAGCTCCCTCATGGGCGCCGGCGCAAGGGATACGCAGTATTTT. It yields the protein CASSSLMGAGARDTQYF.

V usage is TRBV6-1 and J usage is TRBJ2-3, with D perhaps TRBD1 (6 bases). CDR3 length equals 15 residues. Germline V gene lookup returns CDR1 MNHNS and CDR2 SASEGT. Trimming removed 4 bases at V and 0 bases at J, with 11 bases between. In DNA form, the CDR3 reads TGTGCCAGCAGTGGTGGCAGGGGTAGCACAGATACGCAGTATTTT. It encodes CASSGGRGSTDTQYF.

The rearrangement joins TRBV28 to TRBJ2-7; 12 nucleotides line up with TRBD1. The length of the CDR3 is 15 residues. The ends lost 8 bases at V and 7 bases at J; junction bases unmatched: 12. Germline V gives CDR1 MDHEN, CDR2 SYDVKM. The CDR3 loop reads CASYSRDRGPGEQYF. The DNA of the CDR3 is TGTGCCAGCTACTCCCGGGACAGGGGGCCCGGGGAGCAGTACTTC.

The table lists this clonotype with a few counts. The rearrangement links TRBV12-3 or TRBV12-4 to TRBJ2-3; D may be TRBD1 (5 bases). V lost 1 base to trimming and J lost 1 base, with 9 bases between them. The CDR3 spans 15 residues. CDR3 nucleotide sequence: TGTGCCAGCAGTTTAGACAGGTGGGGCACAGATACGCAGTATTTT. Translation: CASSLDRWGTDTQYF.

This clonotype was seen only a few times. The rearrangement joins TRBV21-1 to TRBJ1-1. TRBV21-1 represents a pseudogene. This CDR3 has 12 amino acids. CDR3 nucleotide sequence: TGTGCCAGCAGCAAAGCTCCAGGCTGCGCTTTCTTT. Protein sequence: CASSKAPGCAFF.

This clonotype occurred many times. V gene TRBV5-1 combines with J gene TRBJ2-1, with TRBD1 matching 7 bases. This CDR3 contains 15 residues. CDR1 and CDR2 (germline): SGHRS, YFSETQ. V gave up 4 bases and J gave up 2 bases; unmatched junction bases: 6. Written as DNA, the CDR3 is TGCGCCAGCAGCATTACAGGGGAGACCTACAATGAGCAGTTCTTC. Protein: CASSITGETYNEQFF.

J is TRBJ2-7 and V is TRBV3-1, with 11 positions matching TRBD2. CDR3 length equals 19 residues. Trimming at V came to 3 bases and at J to 1 base, leaving 14 bases not matched to a gene. From germline, CDR1 is LGHDT and CDR2 YNNKEL (reference sequence). The CDR3 spells CASSHRAVLAGGGSYEQYF. The DNA for the CDR3 is TGTGCCAGCAGCCATCGGGCCGTCCTAGCGGGAGGAGGGTCCTACGAGCAGTACTTC.

The CDR3 DNA reads as TGTGCCAGCAGTTTAGGCGGGAGCCAGACCCAGTACTTC. Translated: CASSLGGSQTQYF. The chain employs TRBV12-3 or TRBV12-4 and TRBJ2-5; 7 positions match TRBD2. The CDR3 loop spans 13 amino acids. V dropped 1 base and J dropped 6; count of bases not matched to a gene: 2.

This clonotype was observed a few times. The chain has TRBV28 and TRBJ1-4; tentatively, D is TRBD1 (6 bases). The CDR3 consists of 12 residues. The V gene's germline CDR1 is MDHEN and CDR2 SYDVKM. The CDR3, as DNA: TGTGCGATCCAGGGGATTGGGGAAAAACTGTTTTTT. Amino acids: CAIQGIGEKLFF.

This clonotype turned up a few times. The chain recombines TRBV9 with TRBJ2-1, with unresolved D. The germline V and J ends were trimmed by 0 bases and 1 base, with 14 bases remaining between them. There are 17 residues in the CDR3. Germline V gene data show CDR1 as SGDLS and CDR2 as YYNGEE. The CDR3 protein is CASSVEIRGTSYNEQFF. For the CDR3, the DNA is TGTGCCAGCAGCGTAGAGATTAGAGGTACGTCCTACAATGAGCAGTTCTTC.

This clonotype was observed many times. The chain has TRBV7-2 and TRBJ1-1, with no clear D. Germline CDR1 is SGHTA and CDR2 is FQGNSA. The CDR3 spans 15 residues. V lost 1 base, J lost 0 bases, and 9 bases lay in between. The CDR3 here is CASSLESVMNTEAFF. CDR3 sequence (DNA): TGTGCCAGCAGCTTAGAATCAGTCATGAACACTGAAGCTTTCTTT. Complete variable domain (other parts from reference TRBV7-2 and TRBJ1-1): GAGVSQSPSNKVTEKGKDVELRCDPISGHTALYWYRQSLGQGLEFLIYFQGNSAPDKSGLPSDRFSAERTGGSVSTLTIQRTQQEDSAVYLCASSLESVMNTEAFFGQGTRLTVV.

The chain carries TRBV30 and TRBJ2-2; D is tentatively TRBD1 or TRBD2 (6 bases each). This CDR3 comprises 13 residues. Germline-derived CDR1 and CDR2 are GTSNPN and SVGIG (reference sequence). The ends were cut back, 5 bases at V and 3 bases at J, with 10 bases in the middle. CDR3 sequence (DNA): TGTGCCTGGGCTAGGGGGGACACCGGGGAGCTGTTTTTT. Its translation: CAWARGDTGELFF.

This clonotype has a count of ten or more. This chain connects TRBV4-1 to TRBJ1-4; D unresolved. Germline assignment: CDR1 MGHRA and CDR2 YSYEKL. Trimming removed 1 base from V and 7 bases from J, with 10 bases in between. The CDR3 length is 14 residues. The chain's CDR3 is CASSQAPVVEKLFF. The CDR3 DNA is TGCGCCAGCAGCCAAGCCCCGGTCGTTGAAAAACTGTTTTTT.

This clonotype was observed a handful of times. Its ends do not fully match the called genes, so a read error is possible. V is TRBV7-9 and J is TRBJ2-5, with D maybe TRBD1 (5 bases). This CDR3 is 14 amino acids long. Germline CDR1 is SEHNR and CDR2 is FQNEAQ (reference sequence). CDR3 loop: CASSLAGLLETQYF. CDR3 DNA: TGTGCCAGCAGTTTAGCAGGGTTGTTGGAGACCCAGTACTTC.

The chain is built from TRBV12-3 or TRBV12-4 and TRBJ2-7; a weak D match, TRBD1 (5 bases). The CDR3 has 16 residues. V was trimmed by 6 bases and J by 3 bases, leaving 21 bases between them. This chain's CDR3 is CASSPAGRALRYEQYF. Written as DNA, the CDR3 is TGTGCCAGCAGCCCCGCAGGCAGGGCACTTCGCTACGAGCAGTACTTC.

The sample holds a few counts of this clonotype. The chain recombines TRBV28 with TRBJ1-5; TRBD1 might be the D (6 bases). Trimming removed 8 bases from V and 5 bases from J, with 19 bases in between. The CDR3 is made up of 15 amino acids. Germline V gene data show CDR1 as MDHEN and CDR2 as SYDVKM. The CDR3: CASSPIRGDDQPQHF. The DNA for the CDR3 is TGTGCCAGCTCCCCGATCAGGGGTGACGATCAGCCCCAGCATTTT.

This clonotype was counted many times. DNA of the CDR3: TGTGCCAGCTGCGCGGCCTCTGGGGCCAACGTCCTGACTTTC. It specifies CASCAASGANVLTF. The chain recombines TRBV3-1 with TRBJ2-6; no reliable D call. Germline V gene lookup returns CDR1 LGHDT and CDR2 YNNKEL (reference sequence). There are 14 residues in the CDR3. The V gene lost 8 bases and the J gene lost 0 bases, with 8 bases spanning the gap.

The V and J genes are TRBV6-1 and TRBJ2-5; TRBD2 matches 8 bases. J was trimmed by 5 bases and V by 6 bases; bases with no gene match: 14. The germline CDR1 and CDR2 sequences are MNHNS and SASEGT. The CDR3 is made up of 16 amino acids. CDR3 nucleotide sequence: TGTGCCAGCAGGGCCCGACCGGGACTAGAGGGGGAGACCCAGTACTTC. It codes for CASRARPGLEGETQYF.

The chain is built from TRBV6-1 and TRBJ2-5, with 7 bases fitting TRBD1. This CDR3 has 14 amino acids. The germline V gene encodes CDR1 MNHNS and CDR2 SASEGT. V trimming: 6 bases; J trimming: 1 base; junction bases outside the gene matches: 5. As DNA, the CDR3 is TGTGCCAGCAGCTGGGGACAGCCCCAAGAGACCCAGTACTTC. Protein product: CASSWGQPQETQYF.

V is TRBV28 and J is TRBJ2-7; perhaps TRBD1 as D (6 bases). Germline lookup yields CDR1 MDHEN and CDR2 SYDVKM. The CDR3 runs 15 residues. V lost 3 bases and J 4 bases, leaving 16 bases between the germline ends. The CDR3 region has the DNA TGTGCCAGCAGTTTTGGGGGCAGGGTCCGGTACGAGCAGTACTTC. As protein: CASSFGGRVRYEQYF.

The chain uses TRBV7-2 and TRBJ1-2; no firm D call. CDR1 is SGHTA, CDR2 FQGNSA, per germline. The V end lost 3 bases, the J end lost 7 bases, and 18 bases lay between the germline ends. The CDR3 loop spans 15 amino acids. The DNA of the CDR3 is TGTGCCAGCAGCTTGAAGACATCCATGGCTGTTGGCTACACCTTC. Protein sequence: CASSLKTSMAVGYTF.

The chain is built from TRBV23-1 and TRBJ2-3; 8 nucleotides agree with TRBD2. TRBV23-1 is labeled an ORF, and its function is uncertain. With V trimmed by 6 bases and J by 0 bases, 11 bases remained unmatched. The CDR3 length is 17 residues. The CDR3 is CASSRPGTRGSTDTQYF. The CDR3, as DNA: TGCGCCAGCAGCAGACCCGGGACTAGGGGGAGCACAGATACGCAGTATTTT.

This clonotype was counted many times. The chain joins TRBV6-5 to TRBJ2-1; D might be TRBD1 or TRBD2, each matching 5 bases. The CDR3 spans 15 residues. The V end lost 4 bases, the J end lost 5 bases, and 15 bases lay between the germline ends. CDR1 is MNHEY and CDR2 is SVGAGI in the germline V gene. The CDR3 reads CASSFGTHSNNEQFF. The DNA of the CDR3 is TGTGCCAGCAGTTTCGGGACCCACTCGAACAATGAGCAGTTCTTC.

The rearrangement joins TRBV20-1 to TRBJ1-5; the match to TRBD1 covers 7 bases. After removal of 2 bases from V and 3 bases from J, the junction contained 4 bases not matched to a gene. The CDR3 covers 14 residues. CDR1 and CDR2 (germline): DFQATT, SNEGSKA (reference sequence). CDR3 bases: TGCAGTGCTAGACCCGGGACAGCCAATCAGCCCCAGCATTTT. This sequence encodes CSARPGTANQPQHF.

This clonotype showed up just a few times. The chain recombines TRBV5-6 with TRBJ2-7; no clear D gene. The length of the CDR3 is 16 residues. V was clipped by 4 bases and J by 2 bases, with 19 bases between them. Germline CDR1 reads SGHDT; CDR2 reads YYEEEE. The CDR3 loop reads CASSDGKFFRTYEQYF. The CDR3 DNA reads TGTGCCAGCAGCGATGGCAAGTTTTTCCGTACCTACGAGCAGTACTTC.

This chain joins TRBV7-9 and TRBJ2-1; 9 positions match TRBD2. Germline CDR1 is SEHNR and CDR2 is FQNEAQ (reference sequence). J lost 2 bases, V lost 2 bases, and 4 bases had no gene match. The CDR3 is made up of 16 amino acids. The CDR3 protein is CASSLIAGGPYNEQFF. As DNA, the CDR3 is TGTGCCAGCAGCTTAATCGCGGGGGGGCCCTACAATGAGCAGTTCTTC.

Concerning this clonotype: One base away lies a much larger clone, so this may be a sequencing read error. The V call is TRBV27, the J call TRBJ2-5; TRBD1 matches at 9 bases. The germline V gene encodes CDR1 MNHEY and CDR2 SMNVEV (reference sequence). The CDR3 extends over 15 amino acids. The CDR3: CAISREGQGQETQYF. The CDR3 nucleotides are TGTGCCATCAGTCGAGAGGGACAGGGACAAGAGACCCAGTACTTC.

This clonotype was observed at least ten times. The V call is TRBV5-1, the J call TRBJ2-7, with 9 bases that match TRBD1. V lost 4 bases, J lost 1 base, and 9 bases stayed unmatched. The CDR3 is made up of 16 amino acids. Germline V gene sequence: CDR1 SGHRS, CDR2 YFSETQ. Written as DNA, the CDR3 is TGCGCCAGCAGCACGGGGACAGGGAAAGGGTCCTACGAGCAGTACTTC. Amino acid sequence: CASSTGTGKGSYEQYF.

In this sample, this clonotype turned up a few times. The chain has TRBV5-4 and TRBJ2-5; unclear D gene. Deletions cut 3 bases from V and 5 bases from J, with 11 bases between. CDR3 size: 13 residues. Germline V gene data show CDR1 as SGHNT and CDR2 as YYREEE (reference sequence). CDR3 protein: CASSSGQIETQYF. CDR3 nucleotides: TGTGCCAGCAGCTCCGGCCAAATCGAGACCCAGTACTTC. The entire variable domain, with the rest obtained from reference TRBV5-4 and TRBJ2-5, is as follows: ETGVTQSPTHLIKTRGQQVTLRCSSQSGHNTVSWYQQALGQGPQFIFQYYREEENGRGNFPPRFSGLQFPNYSSELNVNALELDDSALYLCASSSGQIETQYFGPGTRLLVL.

This clonotype has a count of ten or more. The chain has TRBV18 and TRBJ2-1, with 8 nucleotides matching TRBD2. V shed 6 bases, J shed 6 bases, and the junction held 16 bases outside the gene matches. This CDR3 comprises 17 residues. CDR1 and CDR2 from the germline V gene are KGHSH and LQKENI. CDR3 sequence: CASSPGGLAGGINEQFF. Here the CDR3 DNA reads TGTGCCAGCTCCCCCGGAGGGCTAGCGGGTGGAATCAATGAGCAGTTCTTC. Combining the CDR3 with reference TRBV18 and TRBJ2-1 gives the whole variable domain NAGVMQNPRHLVRRRGQEARLRCSPMKGHSHVYWYRQLPEEGLKFMVYLQKENIIDESGMPKERFSAEFPKEGPSILRIQQVVRGDSAAYFCASSPGGLAGGINEQFFGPGTRLTVL.

This clonotype was picked up many times. The V and J genes are TRBV7-9 and TRBJ1-1; D ambiguous. The CDR3 totals 16 residues. V lost 1 base to trimming and J lost 3 bases, with 15 bases between them. Germline V gene sequence: CDR1 SEHNR, CDR2 FQNEAQ (reference sequence). DNA for the CDR3: TGTGCCAGCAGCTTAGACCTCCCGGGATCAGACACTGAAGCTTTCTTT. Its translation is CASSLDLPGSDTEAFF.